This TCR beta chain was retrieved from a study of naive and memory T cell subsets. Study-wide points: Possibly reflecting memory cells re-expressing CD45RA, a few larger clonotypes occurred in naive repertoires, especially CD8.

Separate alpha and beta amplification began at the second PCR step. CMV status came from CD4+ T cell IFNgamma after overnight CMV lysate stimulation of fresh PBMCs. This clonotype was counted only a few times. Its antigen is not known. V was clipped by 0 bases and J by 2 bases, with 11 bases between them. The germline V gene encodes CDR1 SGHDN and CDR2 FVKESK. The CDR3 consists of 15 residues. Both TRBC1 and TRBC2 were covered by a beta constant-region primer of two equimolar oligonucleotides. Nested alpha and beta constant-region primers with the SP2 primer drove four PCR rounds on ligated cDNA. TCRdb reprocessed the UMI-ligation and nested PCR reads with MiXCR, giving one entry per CDR3 protein. The sample holds roughly 100,000 distinct CDR3 sequences, around 11% seen once.

The chain uses TRBV14 and TRBJ2-7; D is uncertain. The sample consisted of naive CD4+ T cells from blood. This clonotype originated in a human donor in good health. CDR3 nucleotide sequence: TGTGCCAGCAGCCAAGAAGGTACCCCGACCTACGAGCAGTACTTC. Its protein is CASSQEGTPTYEQYF.